What follows are 19 T cell receptor beta chains derived from one specimen sequenced in a study of siplizumab effects on memory and regulatory T cells. Only in-frame clones appear in the TCRdb table, and some are missing; sequencing was by immunoSEQ multiplex PCR. The table includes about 26,000 clones, 70% to 85% detected once. Sequencing was performed on memory CD4+ T cells sorted from blood. These receptors were taken from a human donor in good health.

The CDR3 DNA is TGCAGAGGGGGACTAGCGGGAAATGAGCAGTTCTTC. This codes for CRGGLAGNEQFF. The J gene is TRBJ2-1, the V gene TRBV29-1; TRBD2 matches at 13 bases. This CDR3 region has 12 residues. From germline, CDR1 is SQVTM and CDR2 ANQGSEA.

The CDR3 sequence: CASSYSKLAGYEQYF. The CDR3, as DNA: TGTGCCAGCAGTTACTCGAAACTAGCGGGCTACGAGCAGTACTTC. The V and J genes are TRBV6-5 and TRBJ2-7; 9 nucleotides agree with TRBD2. V lost 0 bases, J lost 3 bases, and 3 bases stayed unmatched. The germline CDR1 and CDR2 sequences are MNHEY and SVGAGI. The CDR3 extends over 15 amino acids.

Remarks on this clone: The junction shows a germline mismatch at one end, possibly a read error. This CDR3 is also generated by other DNA sequences in the sample. The chain joins TRBV5-4 to TRBJ2-2, with TRBD2 matching 12 bases. This CDR3 contains 17 residues. CDR1 and CDR2 (germline): SGHNT, YYREEE (reference sequence). This chain's CDR3 is CASSEPTSGRLTGELFF. Written as DNA, the CDR3 is TGTGCCAGCAGCGAACCGACTAGCGGGAGACTCACCGGGGAGCTGTTTTTC.

V and J are TRBV4-3 and TRBJ1-3; D unresolved. Trimming took 0 bases from V and 0 from J, leaving 12 bases between them. The CDR3 runs to 17 residues. Looked up from germline, CDR1 is LGHNA and CDR2 is YSLEER. CDR3 in DNA: TGCGCCAGCAGCCAAGAATTTGGGCAGTTCTCTGGAAACACCATATATTTT. Translated: CASSQEFGQFSGNTIYF.

This clone has just one count. This chain joins TRBV5-5 and TRBJ1-2; the D gene is possibly TRBD1 (5 bases). Trimming stripped 3 bases from V and 7 bases from J, with 19 bases between. Germline-derived CDR1 and CDR2 are SGHKS and YYEKEE (reference sequence). This CDR3 comprises 15 residues. The CDR3 loop is CASSSPPGREVGYTF. The CDR3 region has the DNA TGTGCCAGCAGCTCACCACCGGGACGGGAGGTTGGCTACACCTTC.

The V gene is TRBV6-1, the J gene TRBJ2-1; either TRBD1 or TRBD2 may supply D (5 bases each). V shed 5 bases and J shed 0 bases, with 11 bases lying between them. Germline V gene sequence: CDR1 MNHNS, CDR2 SASEGT. This CDR3 comprises 15 residues. The chain's CDR3 is CASSWDQSSYNEQFF. The CDR3, as DNA: TGTGCCAGCAGTTGGGACCAAAGCTCCTACAATGAGCAGTTCTTC.

This clone has only one observation. Other DNA sequences in this sample translate to the same CDR3. The chain couples TRBV7-8 to TRBJ2-6, with a tentative D call TRBD1 (7 bases). The CDR3 consists of 18 residues. V was cut by 6 bases and J by 0 bases, with 18 bases left in between. Germline V gives CDR1 SGHVS, CDR2 FQNEAQ. The CDR3 nucleotides read TGTGCCAGCAGTCCATACGGTCAGGGGGGCTCTGGGGCCAACGTCCTGACTTTC. This gives the protein CASSPYGQGGSGANVLTF.

V usage is TRBV5-1 and J usage is TRBJ2-7, with TRBD1 matching over 8 bases. Trimming at V came to 5 bases and at J to 3 bases, leaving 7 bases not matched to a gene. The V gene's germline CDR1 is SGHRS and CDR2 YFSETQ. This CDR3 is 14 amino acids long. The CDR3 sequence is CASSPRTGSYEQYF. The CDR3 DNA reads as TGCGCCAGCAGTCCTAGGACAGGGAGCTACGAGCAGTACTTC.

The chain combines TRBV30 with TRBJ1-1; a possible D gene is TRBD1 (5 bases). The CDR3 sequence is 16 residues long. Trimming removed 3 bases at V and 1 base at J, with 18 bases between. The germline V gene encodes CDR1 GTSNPN and CDR2 SVGIG (reference sequence). The chain's CDR3 is CAWRKPGPKGNTEAFF. The DNA of the CDR3 is TGTGCCTGGAGAAAACCGGGACCTAAAGGGAACACTGAAGCTTTCTTT.

The chain has TRBV19 and TRBJ2-2; D might be TRBD1 (6 bases). The V end lost 7 bases, the J end lost 8 bases, and 17 bases lay between the germline ends. Germline CDR1 is LNHDA and CDR2 is SQIVND (reference sequence). This CDR3 is 14 amino acids long. The CDR3: CASTAQGGMGELFF. CDR3 nucleotide sequence: TGTGCCAGTACCGCCCAAGGGGGAATGGGGGAGCTGTTTTTT.

The chain couples TRBV7-2 to TRBJ1-3; 12 positions agree with TRBD1. The V and J ends lost 2 bases and 3 bases, in that order; junction bases with no gene match: 2. The CDR3 runs 16 residues. CDR1 SGHTA and CDR2 FQGNSA come from the germline V gene. The CDR3 bases are TGTGCCAGCAGCTTACGGGACAGGGGGCGTGGAAACACCATATATTTT. Translation gives CASSLRDRGRGNTIYF.

The chain employs TRBV30 and TRBJ1-6; D gene unclear. This CDR3 region has 12 residues. Trimming shortened V by 0 bases and J by 7 bases, and 4 bases separated the two germline ends. The germline gives CDR1 GTSNPN, CDR2 SVGIG (reference sequence). CDR3 coding DNA: TGTGCCTGGAGTGTAACGAATTCACCCCTCCACTTT. It yields the protein CAWSVTNSPLHF.

V is TRBV25-1 and J is TRBJ1-6; no definite D call. CDR3 length equals 16 residues. V lost 1 base and J 7 bases, leaving 14 bases between the germline ends. Germline V gene data show CDR1 as MGHDK and CDR2 as SYGVNS. The CDR3 loop is CASSESTVFWNSPLHF. As DNA, the CDR3 is TGTGCCAGCAGTGAATCCACGGTCTTTTGGAATTCACCCCTCCACTTT.

The chain links TRBV4-2 to TRBJ2-3; 9 bases fit TRBD2. This CDR3 has 18 amino acids. Germline CDR1 LGHNA, CDR2 YNFKEQ. The J segment lost 0 bases and the V segment lost 0 bases, leaving 7 bases of the junction unmatched. This chain's CDR3 is CASSQDTGTSRSTDTQYF. In DNA, the CDR3 is TGTGCCAGCAGCCAAGATACGGGGACTAGCAGAAGCACAGATACGCAGTATTTT.

The chain is built from TRBV4-1 and TRBJ2-7; D is tentatively TRBD1 or TRBD2 (5 bases each). V lost 0 bases, J lost 6 bases, and 18 bases lay in between. Germline values: CDR1 MGHRA, CDR2 YSYEKL. The CDR3 runs 16 residues. The CDR3 here is CASSQDKAGTPSEQYF. DNA for the CDR3: TGCGCCAGCAGCCAAGATAAGGCCGGGACGCCCTCCGAGCAGTACTTC.

V gene TRBV7-3 combines with J gene TRBJ2-7, with TRBD1 identical over 8 bases. This CDR3 has 14 amino acids. J gave up 7 bases and V 5 bases, and 10 bases lay outside the gene matches. The germline V gene has CDR1 SGHTA and CDR2 FQGTGA. The chain's CDR3 is CASSPTGVGEEQYF. The CDR3 nucleotides are TGTGCCAGCAGCCCGACAGGGGTGGGTGAGGAGCAGTACTTC.

This clone showed up just once. The chain joins TRBV11-2 to TRBJ2-7; D is possibly TRBD1 (7 bases). Trimming pared 7 bases from V and 2 bases from J, leaving 24 bases between. The CDR3 is 17 amino acids. Germline CDR1 reads SGHAT; CDR2 reads FQNNGV. The DNA for the CDR3 is TGTGCCAGCACCAGGGGGGCAGTCGCCCTTAATACCTACGAGCAGTACTTC. Its translation is CASTRGAVALNTYEQYF. Full variable domain (rest looked up from reference TRBV11-2 and TRBJ2-7): EAGVAQSPRYKIIEKRQSVAFWCNPISGHATLYWYQQILGQGPKLLIQFQNNGVVDDSQLPKDRFSAERLKGVDSTLKIQPAKLEDSAVYLCASTRGAVALNTYEQYFGPGTRLTVT.

The chain couples TRBV7-9 to TRBJ2-1; TRBD2 aligns across 9 bases. V dropped 5 bases and J dropped 5; count of bases not matched to a gene: 7. Germline V gives CDR1 SEHNR, CDR2 FQNEAQ (reference sequence). This CDR3 contains 15 residues. CDR3 nucleotide sequence: TGTGCCAGCAGCCCGGGGACTAGCAGAAACAATGAGCAGTTCTTC. The encoded protein is CASSPGTSRNNEQFF.

The chain is built from TRBV5-1 and TRBJ2-1; D unclear. The ends were cut back, 4 bases at V and 9 bases at J, with 11 bases in the middle. The CDR3 sequence is 12 residues long. From germline, CDR1 is SGHRS and CDR2 YFSETQ. CDR3 bases: TGCGCCAGCAGCCTAAGTTCGGGTGAGCAGTTCTTC. Translating gives CASSLSSGEQFF.